This entry lists 5 T cell receptor beta chains sequenced from one sample in a study of blood T cell repertoires in COVID-19. Libraries were prepared by immunoSEQ multiplex PCR; TCRdb keeps only in-frame clonotypes and omits some of them. The repertoire includes 200,000 to 300,000 clones, around nine tenths of them detected once, and more than 0.65% sits in the top ten. Sequences were obtained from peripheral blood. The receptors derive from a man in his thirties or forties with COVID-19, enrolled during active disease.

This clone was detected a few times. The CDR3 loop is CASSYSNYGYTF. CDR3 nucleotides: TGTGCCAGCAGCTACAGCAACTATGGCTACACCTTC. The chain employs TRBV7-9 and TRBJ1-2; D call uncertain. CDR1 and CDR2 from the germline V gene are SEHNR and FQNEAQ (reference sequence). The germline V and J ends were trimmed by 4 bases and 2 bases, with 5 bases remaining between them. The CDR3 runs 12 residues.

The chain links TRBV5-5 to TRBJ1-5; no definite D call. V dropped 4 bases and J dropped 0 bases, with 8 bases sitting between them. This CDR3 has 14 amino acids. CDR1 is SGHKS and CDR2 is YYEKEE in the germline V gene (reference sequence). The CDR3, as DNA: TGTGCCAGCAGCGCTAGGAATAGCAATCAGCCCCAGCATTTT. Its protein is CASSARNSNQPQHF.

The chain combines TRBV4-1 with TRBJ1-5; a possible D gene is TRBD1 (5 bases). The germline V and J ends were trimmed by 0 bases and 6 bases, with 15 bases remaining between them. The germline gives CDR1 MGHRA, CDR2 YSYEKL. The CDR3 is made up of 16 amino acids. The CDR3 spells CASSQDPRLGAQPQHF. As DNA, the CDR3 is TGCGCCAGCAGCCAAGACCCGCGGTTAGGGGCTCAGCCCCAGCATTTT.

The chain couples TRBV7-9 to TRBJ2-6; a weak D match, TRBD1 (6 bases). The CDR3 is made up of 16 amino acids. Trimming shortened V by 5 bases and J by 4 bases, and 15 bases separated the two germline ends. From germline, CDR1 is SEHNR and CDR2 FQNEAQ (reference sequence). CDR3 DNA: TGTGCCAGCAGCCGCAGGGGTGTGGACGGGGCCAACGTCCTGACTTTC. Translating it yields CASSRRGVDGANVLTF.

This sequence joins TRBV11-2 and TRBJ2-7; D is ambiguous. CDR1 SGHAT and CDR2 FQNNGV come from the germline V gene. V shed 5 bases and J shed 2 bases, with 7 bases lying between them. This CDR3 contains 12 residues. The CDR3 loop is CASSPEPYEQYF. Here the CDR3 DNA reads TGTGCCAGCAGCCCCGAGCCCTACGAGCAGTACTTC.